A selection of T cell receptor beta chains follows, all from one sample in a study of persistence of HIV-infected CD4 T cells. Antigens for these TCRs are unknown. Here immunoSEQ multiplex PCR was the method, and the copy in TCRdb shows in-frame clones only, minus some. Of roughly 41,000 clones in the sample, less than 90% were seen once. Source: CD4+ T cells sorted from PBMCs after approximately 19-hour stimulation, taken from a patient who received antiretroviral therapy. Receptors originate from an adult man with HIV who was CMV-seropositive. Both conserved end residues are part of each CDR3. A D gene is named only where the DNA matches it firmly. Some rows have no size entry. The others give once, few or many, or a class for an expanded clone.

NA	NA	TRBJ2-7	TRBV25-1	CASRTDNSPYEQYF	TGTGCCAGCAGAACAGATAACTCTCCCTACGAGCAGTACTTC
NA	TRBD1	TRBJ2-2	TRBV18	CASSLSGTDTGELFF	TGTGCCAGCTCACTCTCCGGGACAGACACCGGGGAGCTGTTTTTT
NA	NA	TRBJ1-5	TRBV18	CASSLANNQLGSNQPQHF	TGTGCCAGCTCACTCGCAAATAATCAGTTAGGTAGCAATCAGCCCCAGCATTTT
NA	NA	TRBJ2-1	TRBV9	CASSRSPDSYNEQFF	TGTGCCAGCAGCCGAAGCCCTGACTCCTACAATGAGCAGTTCTTC
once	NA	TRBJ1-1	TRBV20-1	CSASNPGPPNTEAFF	TGCAGTGCTAGTAACCCGGGACCGCCGAACACTGAAGCTTTCTTT
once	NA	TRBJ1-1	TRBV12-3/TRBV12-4	CASRLPQNTEAFF	TGTGCCAGCAGACTCCCCCAGAACACTGAAGCTTTCTTT
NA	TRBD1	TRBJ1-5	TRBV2	CASSEYRGPNQPQHF	TGTGCCAGCAGTGAATACAGGGGGCCTAATCAGCCCCAGCATTTT
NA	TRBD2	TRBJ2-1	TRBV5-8	CASSLGRGGHNEQFF	TGTGCCAGCAGCTTGGGGCGGGGGGGCCACAATGAGCAGTTCTTC
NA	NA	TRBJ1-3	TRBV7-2	CASSPLTGSTIYF	TGTGCCAGCAGCCCTCTGACCGGGAGCACCATATATTTT
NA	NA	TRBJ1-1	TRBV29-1	CSVVGDIPEAFF	TGCAGCGTTGTAGGGGATATCCCTGAAGCTTTCTTT
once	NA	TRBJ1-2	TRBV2	CASSVGASDGYTF	TGTGCCAGCAGTGTGGGGGCCTCGGATGGCTACACCTTC
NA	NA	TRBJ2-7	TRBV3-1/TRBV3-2	CASSRRGAEQYF	TGTGCCAGCAGCCGAAGGGGGGCCGAGCAGTACTTC
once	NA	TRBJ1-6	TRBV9	CASSPNWGAQNSPLHF	TGTGCCAGCAGCCCTAATTGGGGCGCCCAGAATTCACCCCTCCACTTT
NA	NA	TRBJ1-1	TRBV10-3	CAISERGQQNTEAFF	TGTGCCATCAGTGAACGAGGACAGCAGAACACTGAAGCTTTCTTT